The TCR beta chain described here comes from a study of T cell repertoires in cytomegalovirus infection. Study-level information: Public TCR beta signature analysis indicated the presence of both CMV infection and matching HLA type.

Trimming removed 5 bases from V and 5 bases from J; junction bases left unmatched: 5. Germline values: CDR1 SGHTA, CDR2 FQGNSA. The CDR3 covers 14 residues. In its sample, this clonotype was seen many times. Its antigen is not identified. Study observations and caveats: Carriers of CMV and the relevant HLA type were discriminated by public TCR beta frequency. HLA-C-restricted CMV-specific TCR beta clonotypes were dominant in the ex vivo response.

TCRdb reprocessed the reads via MiXCR and lists one record per CDR3 protein. The table shows about 310,000 distinct CDR3 sequences, with roughly 15% occurring only once. Sequencing input: PBMCs. The chain couples TRBV7-2 to TRBJ1-3, with 8 bases fitting TRBD1. The source of this sequence is a human donor in good health (CMV status not recorded). Some clones in this sample may be carry-over from other donors' samples. CDR3: CASSVGQGRNTIYF. CDR3 in DNA: TGTGCCAGCAGCGTTGGACAGGGTCGAAACACCATATATTTT.